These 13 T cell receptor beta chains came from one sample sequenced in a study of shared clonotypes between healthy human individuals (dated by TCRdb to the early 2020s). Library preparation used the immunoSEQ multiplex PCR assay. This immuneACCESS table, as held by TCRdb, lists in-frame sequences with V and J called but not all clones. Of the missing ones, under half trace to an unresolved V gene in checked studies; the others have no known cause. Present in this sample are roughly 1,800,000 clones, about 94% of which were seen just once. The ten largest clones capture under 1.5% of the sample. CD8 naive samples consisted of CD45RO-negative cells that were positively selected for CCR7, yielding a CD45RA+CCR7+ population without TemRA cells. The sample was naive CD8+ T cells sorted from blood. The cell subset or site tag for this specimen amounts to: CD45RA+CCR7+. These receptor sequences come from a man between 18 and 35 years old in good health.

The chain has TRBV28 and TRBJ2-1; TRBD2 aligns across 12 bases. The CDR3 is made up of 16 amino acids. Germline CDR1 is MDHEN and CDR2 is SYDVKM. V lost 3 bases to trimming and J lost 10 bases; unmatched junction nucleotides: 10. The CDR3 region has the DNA TGTGCCAGCAGTTTCACTAGCGGGGGGCCGAGAGGGGAGCAGTTCTTC. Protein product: CASSFTSGGPRGEQFF.

The CDR3 coding sequence is TGCGCCAGCAGCCAGGAGGACAGGTCGTTCCACGAGCAGTACTTC. It specifies CASSQEDRSFHEQYF. The chain employs TRBV4-1 and TRBJ2-7, with 7 bases fitting TRBD1. Germline trimming cut 3 bases from V and 5 bases from J; bases unmatched to any gene: 10. Germline V gene sequence: CDR1 MGHRA, CDR2 YSYEKL. The CDR3 runs to 15 residues.

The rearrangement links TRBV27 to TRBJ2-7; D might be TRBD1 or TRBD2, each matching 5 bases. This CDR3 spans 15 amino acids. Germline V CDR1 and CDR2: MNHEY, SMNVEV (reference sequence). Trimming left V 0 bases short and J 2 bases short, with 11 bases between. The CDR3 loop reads CASSLSLGVPYEQYF. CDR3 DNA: TGTGCCAGCAGTTTATCGTTGGGGGTGCCCTACGAGCAGTACTTC.

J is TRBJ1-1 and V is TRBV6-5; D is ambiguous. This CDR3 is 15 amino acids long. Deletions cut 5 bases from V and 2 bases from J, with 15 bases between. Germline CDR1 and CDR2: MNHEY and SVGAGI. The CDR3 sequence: CASSTVPLGNTEAFF. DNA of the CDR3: TGTGCCAGCAGTACTGTACCCCTGGGAAACACTGAAGCTTTCTTT.

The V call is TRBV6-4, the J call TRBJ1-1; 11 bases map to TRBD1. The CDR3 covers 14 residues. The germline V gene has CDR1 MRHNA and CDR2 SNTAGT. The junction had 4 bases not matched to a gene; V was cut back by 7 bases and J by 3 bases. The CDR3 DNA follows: TGTGCCAGCACTGGACAGGGGGCCGACACTGAAGCTTTCTTT. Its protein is CASTGQGADTEAFF.

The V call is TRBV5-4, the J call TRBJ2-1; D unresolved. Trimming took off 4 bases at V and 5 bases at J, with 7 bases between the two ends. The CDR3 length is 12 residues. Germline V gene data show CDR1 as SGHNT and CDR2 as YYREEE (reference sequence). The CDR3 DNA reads TGTGCCAGCAGCGGCCCCCACAATGAGCAGTTCTTC. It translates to CASSGPHNEQFF.

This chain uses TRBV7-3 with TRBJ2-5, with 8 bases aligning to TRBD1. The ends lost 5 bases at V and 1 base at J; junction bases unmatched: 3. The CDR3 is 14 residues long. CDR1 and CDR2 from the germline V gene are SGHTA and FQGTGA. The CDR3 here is CASSPGTGQETQYF. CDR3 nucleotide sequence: TGTGCCAGCAGCCCGGGGACAGGCCAAGAGACCCAGTACTTC.

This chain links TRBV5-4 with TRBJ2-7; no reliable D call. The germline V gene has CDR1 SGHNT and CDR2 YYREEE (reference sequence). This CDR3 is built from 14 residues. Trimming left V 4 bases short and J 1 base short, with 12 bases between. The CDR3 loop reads CASSTAWGSYEQYF. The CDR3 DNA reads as TGTGCCAGCAGCACCGCCTGGGGTTCCTACGAGCAGTACTTC.

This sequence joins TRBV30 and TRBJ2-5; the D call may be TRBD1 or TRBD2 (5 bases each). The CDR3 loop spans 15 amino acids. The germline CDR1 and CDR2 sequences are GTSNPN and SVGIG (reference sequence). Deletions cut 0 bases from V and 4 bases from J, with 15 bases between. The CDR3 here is CAWSVFGDPRETQYF. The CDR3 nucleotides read TGTGCCTGGAGTGTCTTTGGGGACCCCAGAGAGACCCAGTACTTC.

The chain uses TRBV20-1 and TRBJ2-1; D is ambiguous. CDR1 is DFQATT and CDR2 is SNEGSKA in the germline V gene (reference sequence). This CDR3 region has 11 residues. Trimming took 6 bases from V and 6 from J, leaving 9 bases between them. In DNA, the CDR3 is TGCAGTGCCTCTATAGCCAATGAGCAGTTCTTC. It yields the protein CSASIANEQFF.

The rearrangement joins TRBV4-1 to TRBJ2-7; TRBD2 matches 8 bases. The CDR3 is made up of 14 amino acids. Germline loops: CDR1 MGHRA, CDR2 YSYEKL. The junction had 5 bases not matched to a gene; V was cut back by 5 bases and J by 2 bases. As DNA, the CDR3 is TGCGCCAGCAGCTTTAGCGGGGCAGCCTACGAGCAGTACTTC. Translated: CASSFSGAAYEQYF.

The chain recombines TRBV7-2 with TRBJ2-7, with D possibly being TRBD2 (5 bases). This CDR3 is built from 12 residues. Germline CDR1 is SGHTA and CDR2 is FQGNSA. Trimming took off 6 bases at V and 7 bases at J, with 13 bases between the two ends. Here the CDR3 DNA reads TGTGCCAGCAGGGACTGGGGTTCTGAGCAGTACTTC. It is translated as CASRDWGSEQYF.

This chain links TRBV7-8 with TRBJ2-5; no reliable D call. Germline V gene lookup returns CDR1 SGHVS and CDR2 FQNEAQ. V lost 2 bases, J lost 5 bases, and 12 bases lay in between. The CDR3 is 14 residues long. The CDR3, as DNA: TGTGCCAGCAGCTTAAGCGTGGGCTTCGAGACCCAGTACTTC. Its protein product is CASSLSVGFETQYF.